These 30 T cell receptor beta chains were sequenced from one sample in a study of beta chain features in type 1 diabetes. Of the isolated RNA, all was reverse transcribed, and so the sequenced material was expressed TCRB transcripts. Sequenced by immunoSEQ multiplex PCR; TCRdb stores in-frame clones only, minus some. Here the sample spans roughly 610,000 clones, roughly a sixth being singletons. The sequencing sample was made of naive CD4+ T cells from blood. These receptors were collected from a man between 18 and 29 years old in good health.

This clone was seen a handful of times. Other DNA sequences in this specimen translate into the identical CDR3. The chain links TRBV30 to TRBJ2-5; the match to TRBD2 covers 8 bases. CDR3 length equals 13 residues. Trimming removed 4 bases from V and 5 bases from J; junction bases left unmatched: 6. From germline, CDR1 is GTSNPN and CDR2 SVGIG (reference sequence). The CDR3 DNA reads as TGTGCCTGGACGGGGGGGCTGGGGGAGACCCAGTACTTC. Translating gives CAWTGGLGETQYF.

This clone was seen only once. J is TRBJ2-1 and V is TRBV6-5; 9 bases agree with TRBD2. Looked up from germline, CDR1 is MNHEY and CDR2 is SVGAGI. The CDR3 is made up of 13 amino acids. With V trimmed by 6 bases and J by 10 bases, 7 bases remained unmatched. CDR3 region: CASSLAGYQEQFF. The CDR3 DNA follows: TGTGCCAGCAGCCTAGCGGGGTATCAGGAGCAGTTCTTC.

This chain joins TRBV7-6 and TRBJ2-2, with D uncertain. The CDR3 extends over 15 amino acids. V was shortened by 3 bases and J by 0 bases, with 8 bases between the two germline ends. CDR1 is SGHVS and CDR2 is FNYEAQ in the germline V gene. The CDR3 region is CASSLSRTNTGELFF. CDR3 DNA: TGTGCCAGCAGCTTGAGCCGGACGAACACCGGGGAGCTGTTTTTT.

This clone was counted between two and nine times. V and J are TRBV2 and TRBJ2-1; 7 bases fit TRBD2. Germline CDR1 SNHLY, CDR2 FYNNEI. J gave up 6 bases and V 5 bases, and 10 bases lay outside the gene matches. The CDR3 is made up of 15 amino acids. CDR3 sequence: CASSTTSHISNEQFF. The CDR3 coding sequence is TGTGCCAGCAGTACGACTAGCCACATCTCCAATGAGCAGTTCTTC.

Only a few counts were recorded for this clone. This same CDR3 is encoded by further DNA sequences in the sample. The chain joins TRBV7-3 to TRBJ2-3; D not certain. Trimming took off 2 bases at V and 3 bases at J, with 9 bases between the two ends. The CDR3 sequence is 14 residues long. The germline V gene has CDR1 SGHTA and CDR2 FQGTGA. For the CDR3, the DNA is TGTGCCAGCAGCTTACGGCAGGCAACAGATACGCAGTATTTT. It codes for CASSLRQATDTQYF.

There are a few counts of this clone. The V call is TRBV6-5, the J call TRBJ1-2; no definite D call. V lost 2 bases to trimming and J lost 2 bases, with 3 bases between them. Germline-derived CDR1 and CDR2 are MNHEY and SVGAGI. CDR3 size: 12 residues. CDR3 loop: CASSYGNYGYTF. The CDR3, as DNA: TGTGCCAGCAGTTACGGAAACTATGGCTACACCTTC.

The chain links TRBV19 to TRBJ2-7; no definite D call. The germline V and J ends were trimmed by 4 bases and 7 bases, with 8 bases remaining between them. This CDR3 has 11 amino acids. Germline V CDR1 and CDR2: LNHDA, SQIVND (reference sequence). This CDR3 is CASSTTREQYF. In DNA form, the CDR3 reads TGTGCCAGTAGTACGACAAGAGAGCAGTACTTC.

The chain carries TRBV28 and TRBJ1-1, with D perhaps matching TRBD1 (5 bases). V gave up 6 bases and J gave up 13 bases, with 24 bases separating them. There are 14 residues in the CDR3. Looked up from germline, CDR1 is MDHEN and CDR2 is SYDVKM. The CDR3 nucleotides are TGTGCCAGCAGCCCACCACTAGGGGCGCGAAGGGGTTTCTTT. The encoded protein is CASSPPLGARRGFF. Based on the CDR3 plus reference TRBV28 and TRBJ1-1, the full variable domain is DVKVTQSSRYLVKRTGEKVFLECVQDMDHENMFWYRQDPGLGLRLIYFSYDVKMKEKGDIPEGYSVSREKKERFSLILESASTNQTSMYLCASSPPLGARRGFFGQGTRLTVV.

The chain is built from TRBV6-5 and TRBJ1-2; D is uncertain. The CDR3 has 12 amino acids. Looked up from germline, CDR1 is MNHEY and CDR2 is SVGAGI. Trimming pared 7 bases from V and 5 bases from J, leaving 11 bases between. CDR3 amino acids: CASTSEGYGYTF. CDR3 in DNA: TGTGCCAGCACCAGCGAAGGGTATGGCTACACCTTC.

This clone was recorded a few times. The CDR3 nucleotides read TGTGCCAGCAGCTTAAGGACTAGCGGGAGGGCCATGTACGAGCAGTACTTC. Amino acids: CASSLRTSGRAMYEQYF. The chain couples TRBV7-2 to TRBJ2-7, with 15 bases matching TRBD2. Unmatched junction bases numbered 6, after V lost 2 bases and J lost 4 bases. The germline CDR1 and CDR2 sequences are SGHTA and FQGNSA. The CDR3 has 17 amino acids.

A few counts support this clone. V is TRBV4-2 and J is TRBJ2-1; either TRBD1 or TRBD2 may fit D (6 bases each). The V end lost 4 bases, the J end lost 1 base, and 23 bases lay between the germline ends. CDR3 length: 19 residues. CDR1 is LGHNA, CDR2 YNFKEQ, per germline. The CDR3 reads CASSPPLGGGKGSYNEQFF. The CDR3 coding sequence is TGTGCCAGCAGCCCTCCCTTGGGGGGCGGGAAAGGGTCCTACAATGAGCAGTTCTTC.

As concerns this clone: The identical CDR3 is also encoded by other nucleotide sequences in the sample. The chain combines TRBV28 with TRBJ2-7; D not resolved. The V and J ends lost 5 bases and 4 bases respectively, with 3 bases between them. In germline, CDR1 is MDHEN, CDR2 SYDVKM. CDR3 length equals 10 residues. CDR3 bases: TGTGCCAGCAGTCTATACGAGCAGTACTTC. Translated: CASSLYEQYF. Drawing the rest from reference TRBV28 and TRBJ2-7, the complete variable domain is DVKVTQSSRYLVKRTGEKVFLECVQDMDHENMFWYRQDPGLGLRLIYFSYDVKMKEKGDIPEGYSVSREKKERFSLILESASTNQTSMYLCASSLYEQYFGPGTRLTVT.

This clone came up a few times. The rearrangement joins TRBV21-1 to TRBJ2-5; the D call in the table, TRBD2, was not verified against the DNA. TRBV21-1 is a pseudogene locus. The CDR3 consists of 13 residues. The CDR3 sequence: CASPGGSQETQYF. As DNA, the CDR3 is TGTGCCAGCCCGGGTGGTTCCCAAGAGACCCAGTACTTC.

This clone was seen more than once but under ten times. J is TRBJ2-7 and V is TRBV10-3, with D perhaps being TRBD1 or TRBD2 (5 bases each). This CDR3 is 17 amino acids long. Trimming left V 1 base short and J 0 bases short, with 16 bases between. The germline V gene has CDR1 ENHRY and CDR2 SYGVKD. Here the CDR3 DNA reads TGTGCCATCAGTGAGTTCCGGGACGGACGAAACTCCTACGAGCAGTACTTC. Its translation is CAISEFRDGRNSYEQYF.

This rearrangement joins TRBV7-2 to TRBJ2-1; D not certain. The CDR3 is 15 amino acids. Germline assignment: CDR1 SGHTA and CDR2 FQGNSA. V gave up 5 bases and J gave up 0 bases, with 11 bases separating them. The CDR3 loop reads CASSPPASSYNEQFF. The DNA for the CDR3 is TGTGCCAGCAGCCCGCCGGCTTCCTCCTACAATGAGCAGTTCTTC.

The rearrangement uses TRBV9 and TRBJ2-2; 7 bases are shared with TRBD2. Germline V gene data show CDR1 as SGDLS and CDR2 as YYNGEE. The CDR3 runs to 15 residues. V lost 0 bases to trimming and J lost 5 bases; unmatched junction nucleotides: 4. The CDR3 spells CASSVAGTITGELFF. The CDR3 DNA sequence: TGTGCCAGCAGCGTAGCGGGGACTATTACCGGGGAGCTGTTTTTT.

The chain has TRBV18 and TRBJ2-3; D remains ambiguous. CDR3 size: 17 residues. The germline V gene encodes CDR1 KGHSH and CDR2 LQKENI. V gave up 6 bases and J gave up 0 bases, with 19 bases separating them. This chain's CDR3 is CASSPRLAITSTDTQYF. For the CDR3, the DNA is TGTGCCAGCTCCCCAAGGCTGGCTATTACTAGCACAGATACGCAGTATTTT.

This clone was observed a handful of times. This chain joins TRBV28 and TRBJ2-7; perhaps D is TRBD1 or TRBD2 (6 bases each). The CDR3 has 14 residues. Germline values: CDR1 MDHEN, CDR2 SYDVKM. Deletions cut 8 bases from V and 1 base from J, with 15 bases between. The CDR3 region is CASGGQGRSYEQYF. The CDR3 region has the DNA TGTGCCAGCGGGGGGCAGGGAAGGTCCTACGAGCAGTACTTC.

This clone was found a few times. V is TRBV28 and J is TRBJ1-2, with D possibly being TRBD1 (6 bases). Germline V CDR1 and CDR2: MDHEN, SYDVKM. The length of the CDR3 is 14 residues. The ends were cut back, 5 bases at V and 8 bases at J, with 18 bases in the middle. The CDR3 loop reads CASSLSDRVRGYTF. As DNA, the CDR3 is TGTGCCAGCAGTCTATCGGACAGAGTGAGAGGCTACACCTTC.

This CDR3 reads CSVTGRGGRLPRSNQPQHF. Here the CDR3 DNA reads TGCAGCGTTACGGGTAGGGGGGGGCGCCTCCCTCGGAGCAATCAGCCCCAGCATTTT. This rearrangement joins TRBV29-1 to TRBJ1-5; TRBD1 is a possible D gene (6 bases). The V end lost 5 bases, the J end lost 1 base, and 27 bases lay between the germline ends. In germline, CDR1 is SQVTM, CDR2 ANQGSEA. CDR3 length: 19 amino acids. Combining the CDR3 with reference TRBV29-1 and TRBJ1-5 gives the whole variable domain SAVISQKPSRDICQRGTSLTIQCQVDSQVTMMFWYRQQPGQSLTLIATANQGSEATYESGFVIDKFPISRPNLTFSTLTVSNMSPEDSSIYLCSVTGRGGRLPRSNQPQHFGDGTRLSIL.

This clone was seen a few times. The V gene is TRBV6-1, the J gene TRBJ2-5; 7 positions agree with TRBD1. CDR1 is MNHNS and CDR2 is SASEGT in the germline V gene. V lost 3 bases, J lost 2 bases, and 6 bases stayed unmatched. The length of the CDR3 is 15 residues. The CDR3 is CASSESARGQETQYF. CDR3 sequence (DNA): TGTGCCAGCAGTGAGAGTGCCAGGGGGCAAGAGACCCAGTACTTC.

The sample holds a few counts of this clone. This chain uses TRBV5-1 with TRBJ2-3; 8 bases are shared with TRBD1. The CDR3 totals 15 residues. V was clipped by 4 bases and J by 4 bases; unmatched bases: 8. CDR1 is SGHRS and CDR2 is YFSETQ in the germline V gene. CDR3: CASSPQGAHPDTQYF. The CDR3 bases are TGCGCCAGCAGCCCTCAGGGGGCGCATCCAGATACGCAGTATTTT.

The chain joins TRBV19 to TRBJ1-6; D is uncertain. The CDR3 spans 12 residues. Germline V CDR1 and CDR2: LNHDA, SQIVND (reference sequence). The DNA of the CDR3 is TGTGCGGCGGGAGTAAATAATTCACCCCTCCACTTT. Residues: CAAGVNNSPLHF.

This sequence joins TRBV29-1 and TRBJ1-1; 10 bases map to TRBD1. J lost 4 bases, V lost 5 bases, and 4 bases had no gene match. Germline-derived CDR1 and CDR2 are SQVTM and ANQGSEA. CDR3 length: 13 amino acids. CDR3 bases: TGCAGCGTTTCAGGACAGGGGGGCACTGAAGCTTTCTTT. Translated, it gives CSVSGQGGTEAFF.

The chain joins TRBV19 to TRBJ2-3; possibly TRBD2 for D (6 bases). Between the trimmed V and J ends, which lost 3 bases and 6 bases, there was a span of 22 bases. Germline CDR1 and CDR2: LNHDA and SQIVND (reference sequence). The CDR3 has 17 residues. CDR3 in DNA: TGTGCCAGTAGTATCGGAGGCAGCCCCTTTGGGGGGGATACGCAGTATTTT. It translates to CASSIGGSPFGGDTQYF.

This clone was counted only a few times. This chain connects TRBV6-4 to TRBJ2-5; TRBD2 matches at 7 bases. CDR1 and CDR2 from the germline V gene are MRHNA and SNTAGT. The CDR3 has 13 amino acids. With 6 bases clipped from V and 1 base from J, the junction kept 2 bases outside the gene matches. CDR3 in DNA: TGTGCCAGCAGCAGACTAGCCCAAGAGACCCAGTACTTC. It codes for CASSRLAQETQYF.

This clone was counted only a few times. The V and J genes are TRBV19 and TRBJ1-5; 8 bases align to TRBD1. The CDR3 has 17 amino acids. Germline V gene lookup returns CDR1 LNHDA and CDR2 SQIVND (reference sequence). Trimming removed 4 bases from V and 2 bases from J; junction bases left unmatched: 10. The DNA for the CDR3 is TGTGCCAGTAGTACGAATCAGGGGGCAGACGGCAATCAGCCCCAGCATTTT. Translating gives CASSTNQGADGNQPQHF.

The chain has TRBV9 and TRBJ2-1; 9 bases line up with TRBD2. CDR1 and CDR2 (germline): SGDLS, YYNGEE. There are 15 residues in the CDR3. J lost 6 bases, V lost 0 bases, and 4 bases had no gene match. DNA for the CDR3: TGTGCCAGCAGCGTAGTTAGCGGGAGTATCAATGAGCAGTTCTTC. It codes for CASSVVSGSINEQFF.

The sample holds a few counts of this clone. Distinct nucleotide sequences in the sample also encode this CDR3. The rearrangement joins TRBV7-9 to TRBJ2-2; perhaps TRBD1 as D (6 bases). Trimming took off 3 bases at V and 1 base at J, with 6 bases between the two ends. The CDR3 has 14 residues. Germline V gene data show CDR1 as SEHNR and CDR2 as FQNEAQ (reference sequence). In DNA form, the CDR3 reads TGTGCCAGCAGCTTGACAGGGAACACCGGGGAGCTGTTTTTT. This translates into CASSLTGNTGELFF.

For this clone: Other DNA sequences from this sample encode an identical CDR3 as well. V gene TRBV10-3 combines with J gene TRBJ2-5; TRBD2 is a possible D gene (6 bases). The CDR3 runs to 16 residues. Germline V gives CDR1 ENHRY, CDR2 SYGVKD. V lost 8 bases and J 5 bases, leaving 24 bases between the germline ends. The CDR3 DNA reads TGTGCCATCCGGCGGGATGCCGGGAGCCCGGGGGAGACCCAGTACTTC. As protein: CAIRRDAGSPGETQYF.